The sample holds one count of the clone carrying this T cell receptor beta chain. Antigen unknown. Primers: 60 Vbeta forward and 13 Jbeta reverse. Assay: immunoSEQ multiplex PCR; the TCRdb copy retains only in-frame clones and omits some. The sample yields 86,000 or so clones, around 79% seen once. The sample is drawn from a study of cytomegalovirus exposure and HLA in healthy donors. Study-level results: A previous analysis found most TCR beta V segments productive roughly 87% or roughly 30% of the time.

The sample taken for sequencing was PBMCs. This receptor was identified in a woman in her thirties or forties in good health and CMV-seropositive.

The CDR3 reads CASSGQGIAHQETQYF. The CDR3 coding sequence is TGTGCCAGCAGTGGACAGGGAATTGCCCACCAAGAGACCCAGTACTTC. V is TRBV25-1 and J is TRBJ2-5, with 7 bases identical to TRBD1. Germline V gene data show CDR1 as MGHDK and CDR2 as SYGVNS. The CDR3 is made up of 16 amino acids. Losses at the gene ends were 4 bases for V and 0 bases for J; bases not matched to a gene: 8.